This entry lists 9 T cell receptor beta chains sequenced from one sample in a study of cytomegalovirus exposure and HLA in healthy donors. Both 60 Vbeta primers and 13 Jbeta primers went into the PCR. Data came from immunoSEQ multiplex PCR; TCRdb stores just in-frame clones and leaves some out. Among tens of thousands of clones, about 70% were seen once, and the ten largest hold 22%. Source material: PBMCs. These receptor sequences come from a woman aged 25 to 45 in good health and CMV-seropositive.

The V call is TRBV7-9, the J call TRBJ2-7; perhaps TRBD2 as D (5 bases). Trimming cost V 5 bases and J 5 bases, with 16 bases left between them. This CDR3 is built from 14 residues. Germline CDR1 and CDR2: SEHNR and FQNEAQ (reference sequence). The CDR3 loop is CASSPLPGSHEQYF. As DNA, the CDR3 is TGTGCCAGCAGCCCACTCCCGGGGAGCCACGAGCAGTACTTC.

This clone was recorded only once. This chain connects TRBV2 to TRBJ1-2; D gene uncertain. Deletions cut 6 bases from V and 7 bases from J, with 24 bases between. The CDR3 runs 16 residues. The germline V gene encodes CDR1 SNHLY and CDR2 FYNNEI. This CDR3 reads CASSSLIAPVGAGYTF. The CDR3 DNA sequence: TGTGCCAGCAGCTCCCTGATAGCGCCAGTGGGCGCTGGCTACACCTTC. The variable domain in full, with the rest retrieved from reference TRBV2 and TRBJ1-2, is EPEVTQTPSHQVTQMGQEVILRCVPISNHLYFYWYRQILGQKVEFLVSFYNNEISEKSEIFDDQFSVERPDGSNFTLKIRSTKLEDSAMYFCASSSLIAPVGAGYTFGSGTRLTVV.

This clone has only a few counts. V and J are TRBV30 and TRBJ1-6; D not resolved. V was cut by 6 bases and J by 10 bases, with 16 bases left in between. Germline V CDR1 and CDR2: GTSNPN, SVGIG (reference sequence). The CDR3 length is 13 residues. CDR3 loop: CACPGVDLSPLHF. DNA for the CDR3: TGTGCCTGCCCAGGTGTAGATCTCTCACCCCTCCACTTT.

The chain combines TRBV10-3 with TRBJ2-1; 9 nucleotides align to TRBD2. This CDR3 region has 16 residues. From germline, CDR1 is ENHRY and CDR2 SYGVKD. V was clipped by 4 bases and J by 4 bases; unmatched bases: 8. The CDR3 loop reads CAISGDSSGTYNEQFF. CDR3 nucleotides: TGTGCCATCAGTGGAGATTCTAGCGGGACTTACAATGAGCAGTTCTTC.

This clone was counted between two and nine times. This chain links TRBV30 with TRBJ2-2; 9 nucleotides match TRBD1. This CDR3 is built from 15 residues. J was trimmed by 7 bases and V by 4 bases; bases with no gene match: 10. Germline V gives CDR1 GTSNPN, CDR2 SVGIG (reference sequence). The CDR3 bases are TGTGCCTGGACACCGGGACAGGGCTTTGGCGGGGAGCTGTTTTTT. Translated, it gives CAWTPGQGFGGELFF.

The sample holds a few counts of this clone. V gene TRBV5-6 combines with J gene TRBJ1-1; TRBD1 is a possible D gene (6 bases). The CDR3 extends over 15 amino acids. Germline CDR1 reads SGHDT; CDR2 reads YYEEEE. Trimming removed 3 bases from V and 0 bases from J, with 12 bases in between. This chain's CDR3 is CASSSGQIMNTEAFF. CDR3 coding DNA: TGTGCCAGCAGCTCAGGACAGATCATGAACACTGAAGCTTTCTTT.

The V gene is TRBV6-5, the J gene TRBJ1-5; TRBD1 is a possible D gene (5 bases). The CDR3 has 14 residues. CDR1 is MNHEY and CDR2 is SVGAGI in the germline V gene. Trimming pared 5 bases from V and 5 bases from J, leaving 13 bases between. The CDR3 protein is CASSADLGDQPQHF. CDR3 sequence (DNA): TGTGCCAGCAGTGCCGATCTAGGGGATCAGCCCCAGCATTTT.

The chain recombines TRBV18 with TRBJ2-3; D is unresolved. The CDR3 loop spans 13 amino acids. Germline values: CDR1 KGHSH, CDR2 LQKENI. Trimming took 5 bases from V and 2 from J, leaving 8 bases between them. DNA of the CDR3: TGTGCCAGCTCAACCGACATCACAGATACGCAGTATTTT. Amino acid sequence: CASSTDITDTQYF. Variable domain in full (rest from reference TRBV18 and TRBJ2-3): NAGVMQNPRHLVRRRGQEARLRCSPMKGHSHVYWYRQLPEEGLKFMVYLQKENIIDESGMPKERFSAEFPKEGPSILRIQQVVRGDSAAYFCASSTDITDTQYFGPGTRLTVL.

The rearrangement links TRBV29-1 to TRBJ1-5; D possibly corresponds to TRBD1 (5 bases). The germline gives CDR1 SQVTM, CDR2 ANQGSEA. The V end lost 2 bases, the J end lost 4 bases, and 15 bases lay between the germline ends. This CDR3 is 15 amino acids long. The CDR3 sequence: CSVEQGFSGNQPQHF. The CDR3 DNA follows: TGCAGCGTTGAACAAGGATTTTCAGGGAATCAGCCCCAGCATTTT.